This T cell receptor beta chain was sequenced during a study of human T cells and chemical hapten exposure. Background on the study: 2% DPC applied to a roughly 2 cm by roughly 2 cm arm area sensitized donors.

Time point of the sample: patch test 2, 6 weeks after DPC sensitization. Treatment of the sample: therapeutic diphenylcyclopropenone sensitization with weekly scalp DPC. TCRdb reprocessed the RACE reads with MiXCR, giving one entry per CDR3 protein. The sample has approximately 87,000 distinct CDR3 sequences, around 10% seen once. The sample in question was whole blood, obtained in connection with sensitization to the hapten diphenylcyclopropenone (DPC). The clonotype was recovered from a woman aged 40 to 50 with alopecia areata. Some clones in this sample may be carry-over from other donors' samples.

The CDR3 region is CASRREWAGNEQYF. The CDR3 DNA reads TGTGCCAGCAGGCGAGAGTGGGCTGGCAACGAGCAGTACTTC. V usage is TRBV27 and J usage is TRBJ2-7; unclear D gene. Germline-derived CDR1 and CDR2 are MNHEY and SMNVEV (reference sequence). The V end was cut by 6 bases, the J end by 5 bases, with 17 bases between. The CDR3 is 14 residues long.